Below are 22 T cell receptor beta chains sequenced from a single sample in a study of T-cell reconstitution after alpha-beta-depleted transplantation in children. Preparation of the TCRbeta library was carried out with unique molecular identifiers. TCRdb re-analysed the PCR reads in MiXCR, keeping a single row per CDR3 protein. Of about 420,000 distinct CDR3 sequences in the sample, 11% were seen once. Sequencing used PBMCs from the stem cell graft donor, obtained from the stem cell graft. The receptors were gathered from a human donor who donated a stem cell graft to a child with acute myeloid leukemia.

This clonotype has more than one count but fewer than ten. CDR3 residues: CSARVPGRRDEQFF. The CDR3 DNA sequence: TGCAGTGCTAGAGTCCCGGGGAGGCGGGATGAGCAGTTCTTC. This rearrangement joins TRBV20-1 to TRBJ2-1, with D maybe TRBD2 (6 bases). The CDR3 is 14 amino acids. From germline, CDR1 is DFQATT and CDR2 SNEGSKA (reference sequence). V lost 1 base and J lost 8, with 15 bases in between.

The chain recombines TRBV2 with TRBJ2-7; D is ambiguous. CDR1 is SNHLY, CDR2 FYNNEI, per germline. V dropped 3 bases and J dropped 7 bases, with 7 bases sitting between them. This CDR3 comprises 11 residues. The CDR3 DNA sequence: TGTGCCAGCAGTGAGATGAGGGAGCAGTACTTC. Residues: CASSEMREQYF.

The genes are TRBV19 and TRBJ1-1; 7 bases map to TRBD1. Trimming cost V 5 bases and J 4 bases; bases outside gene matches: 7. The germline V gene encodes CDR1 LNHDA and CDR2 SQIVND (reference sequence). The CDR3 has 14 amino acids. This chain's CDR3 is CASSVQGVRTEAFF. CDR3 DNA: TGTGCCAGTAGTGTCCAGGGGGTCCGCACTGAAGCTTTCTTT.

This clonotype was detected ten times or more. The rearrangement uses TRBV12-3 or TRBV12-4 and TRBJ1-1; D perhaps matches TRBD1 (5 bases). This CDR3 contains 12 residues. The V gene lost 9 bases and the J gene lost 1 base, with 9 bases spanning the gap. CDR3 in DNA: TGTGCCAGTGGGGGAGGGAACACTGAAGCTTTCTTT. Translation gives CASGGGNTEAFF.

This clonotype was observed a few times. The rearrangement links TRBV5-1 to TRBJ2-7; 15 bases fit TRBD2. Germline-derived CDR1 and CDR2 are SGHRS and YFSETQ. Trimming cost V 4 bases and J 3 bases; bases outside gene matches: 8. The CDR3 consists of 17 residues. The CDR3 reads CASSAGLAGGKNYEQYF. The CDR3 DNA reads as TGCGCCAGCAGCGCCGGACTAGCGGGAGGGAAGAACTACGAGCAGTACTTC.

This clonotype was counted a few times. Being one base from a much bigger clone, this may be a read error. The gene calls are TRBV6-1 and TRBJ1-5; 7 nucleotides agree with TRBD1. V lost 4 bases, J lost 2 bases, and 2 bases stayed unmatched. The V gene's germline CDR1 is MNHNS and CDR2 SASEGT. The CDR3 is 14 residues long. This CDR3 reads CASSGGQRNQPQHF. CDR3 sequence (DNA): TGTGCCAGCAGTGGGGGACAGCGCAATCAGCCCCAGCATTTT.

J is TRBJ1-2 and V is TRBV6-2 or TRBV6-3, with D hard to call. This CDR3 spans 14 amino acids. Trimming shortened V by 0 bases and J by 7 bases, and 12 bases separated the two germline ends. Germline-derived CDR1 and CDR2 are MNHEY and SVGEGT. For the CDR3, the DNA is TGTGCCAGCAGTTACTCTCTGGCTTCGAGTGGCTACACCTTC. Protein sequence: CASSYSLASSGYTF.

This clonotype was observed a few times. The rearrangement uses TRBV29-1 and TRBJ2-5; TRBD2 matches at 14 bases. Germline V gene data show CDR1 as SQVTM and CDR2 as ANQGSEA. This CDR3 spans 15 amino acids. V dropped 6 bases and J dropped 2; count of bases not matched to a gene: 5. CDR3 in DNA: TGCAGCGTCGGGACTAGCGGGGGACCGCAAGAGACCCAGTACTTC. The encoded protein is CSVGTSGGPQETQYF.

The rearrangement links TRBV29-1 to TRBJ2-7; no firm D call. This CDR3 contains 11 residues. Trimming shortened V by 0 bases and J by 6 bases, and 6 bases separated the two germline ends. Germline V gene data show CDR1 as SQVTM and CDR2 as ANQGSEA. CDR3 sequence (DNA): TGCAGCGTTGAAGATCAGGCCGAGCAGTACGTC. It translates to CSVEDQAEQYV.

The V and J genes are TRBV12-3 or TRBV12-4 and TRBJ2-1; 13 nucleotides line up with TRBD2. This CDR3 is 20 amino acids long. With V trimmed by 5 bases and J by 2 bases, 15 bases remained unmatched. CDR3 coding DNA: TGTGCCAGCAGTCCATCGCCGACTAGCGGGAGGTTTATAGCCTACAATGAGCAGTTCTTC. This sequence encodes CASSPSPTSGRFIAYNEQFF.

This clonotype turned up a few times. Here the CDR3 reads CASSSKTGSYEQYF. CDR3 sequence (DNA): TGTGCCAGCAGTAGTAAGACAGGGTCCTACGAGCAGTACTTC. This sequence joins TRBV25-1 and TRBJ2-7, with 7 bases matching TRBD1. CDR3 length: 14 residues. J lost 1 base, V lost 5 bases, and 5 bases had no gene match. Germline lookup yields CDR1 MGHDK and CDR2 SYGVNS.

There are a few counts of this clonotype. The chain combines TRBV12-5 with TRBJ2-3, with a tentative D call TRBD2 (5 bases). The CDR3 is made up of 14 amino acids. From germline, CDR1 is LGHNT and CDR2 FRNRAP. Trimming removed 5 bases from V and 6 bases from J, with 15 bases in between. The chain's CDR3 is CASGPQVGGDTQYF. The CDR3 bases are TGTGCTAGTGGTCCGCAGGTGGGCGGGGATACGCAGTATTTT.

This clonotype was seen only a few times. The chain links TRBV12-3 or TRBV12-4 to TRBJ1-3; D is ambiguous. The V end was cut by 1 base, the J end by 9 bases, with 10 bases between. The CDR3 length is 13 residues. The CDR3 protein is CASSLVSAGTIYF. Written as DNA, the CDR3 is TGTGCCAGCAGTTTAGTATCGGCAGGCACCATATATTTT.

In DNA form, the CDR3 reads TGTGCCAGCAGCTTAAGGGCGCAGTTCACTGAAGCTTTCTTT. It is translated as CASSLRAQFTEAFF. This chain links TRBV7-8 with TRBJ1-1; no clear D gene. The germline V and J ends were trimmed by 2 bases and 4 bases, with 11 bases remaining between them. This CDR3 is 14 amino acids long. Germline loops: CDR1 SGHVS, CDR2 FQNEAQ.

V is TRBV29-1 and J is TRBJ1-2, with D tentatively TRBD1 (6 bases). Looked up from germline, CDR1 is SQVTM and CDR2 is ANQGSEA. The V gene lost 6 bases and the J gene lost 1 base, with 15 bases spanning the gap. The CDR3 length is 14 residues. CDR3 protein: CSVHRDTSNYGYTF. The CDR3, as DNA: TGCAGCGTCCACCGGGACACCAGTAACTATGGCTACACCTTC.

This clonotype was seen ten or more times. The V call is TRBV20-1, the J call TRBJ2-3; D is possibly TRBD2 (5 bases). Germline V CDR1 and CDR2: DFQATT, SNEGSKA (reference sequence). The V gene lost 2 bases and the J gene lost 2 bases, with 8 bases spanning the gap. The CDR3 length is 13 residues. In nucleotides, the CDR3 is TGCAGTGCTAGACCCGGGGTCACAGATACGCAGTATTTT. Its protein is CSARPGVTDTQYF.

The chain joins TRBV30 to TRBJ1-1; D possibly corresponds to TRBD1 (5 bases). V was shortened by 3 bases and J by 4 bases, with 6 bases between the two germline ends. In germline, CDR1 is GTSNPN, CDR2 SVGIG (reference sequence). The CDR3 runs to 11 residues. The CDR3 sequence: CAWRRGTEAFF. In nucleotides, the CDR3 is TGTGCCTGGAGGAGGGGCACTGAAGCTTTCTTT.

The chain carries TRBV29-1 and TRBJ1-2, with a tentative D call TRBD1 (6 bases). The CDR3 extends over 13 amino acids. Germline CDR1 reads SQVTM; CDR2 reads ANQGSEA. V shed 5 bases and J shed 0 bases, with 10 bases lying between them. CDR3 nucleotide sequence: TGCAGCGTTTGGACAGTGGCTAACTATGGCTACACCTTC. Residues: CSVWTVANYGYTF.

Ten or more counts support this clonotype. The chain has TRBV10-3 and TRBJ2-3; 12 nucleotides match TRBD2. Per germline, CDR1 ENHRY and CDR2 SYGVKD. The CDR3 has 15 residues. V gave up 11 bases and J gave up 0 bases; unmatched junction bases: 6. CDR3 sequence reads: CALGTSGGSTDTQYF. CDR3 bases: TGTGCCCTTGGAACTAGCGGGGGGAGCACAGATACGCAGTATTTT.

The chain carries TRBV5-1 and TRBJ1-3; D is possibly TRBD1 (5 bases). Germline lookup yields CDR1 SGHRS and CDR2 YFSETQ. The CDR3 runs 15 residues. The V end lost 3 bases, the J end lost 2 bases, and 12 bases lay between the germline ends. CDR3 DNA: TGCGCCAGCAGCTCGGGGCTGCAAACTGGAAACACCATATATTTT. It translates to CASSSGLQTGNTIYF.

This clonotype was counted a few times. CDR3 coding DNA: TGCGCCAGCACCGGCCTCGATGAGCAGTTCTTC. It translates to CASTGLDEQFF. The V gene is TRBV10-2, the J gene TRBJ2-1; D gene unclear. V lost 7 bases and J lost 8, with 9 bases in between. This CDR3 spans 11 amino acids. Germline CDR1 is WSHSY and CDR2 is SAAADI.

This clonotype showed up just a few times. The rearrangement links TRBV29-1 to TRBJ1-2; D perhaps matches TRBD1 (5 bases). In germline, CDR1 is SQVTM, CDR2 ANQGSEA. The CDR3 length is 14 residues. V shed 4 bases and J shed 2 bases, with 14 bases lying between them. The CDR3 loop is CSVGPARENYGYTF. The CDR3 nucleotides are TGCAGCGTTGGCCCCGCCAGGGAGAACTATGGCTACACCTTC.